This T cell receptor beta chain was sequenced in a study of T cell responses to AZD1222 COVID-19 vaccine (dated by TCRdb to the early 2020s). For context, the study as a whole: AZD1222 recipients whose second dose came at about 4 weeks and those whose second dose came at about 12 weeks were combined into one group, since spike-specific TCR depth and breadth did not differ between the two schedules. A total of around 240 trial participants underwent TCR sequencing, of whom nearly 210 received two doses of AZD1222 and some 25 received two doses of the MenACWY control vaccine. Trial participants were enrolled by age into subgroups of 18-55, 56-69 and 70-plus years, and around 150, 28 and 57 TCR-sequenced participants, respectively, were included in these subgroups.

Unmatched junction bases come to 4, with V trimmed by 4 bases and J by 3 bases. CDR1 is given as KGHSH and CDR2 as LQKENI, both from the germline V gene. There are 15 amino acids in the CDR3, from cysteine to phenylalanine inclusive. Only the CDR3 DNA is retained, 45 bases long and in frame from the first base. The time point label on this specimen signifies: baseline before first vaccination. Vaccinee samples came from UK trials COV001 and COV002, including a single-blind randomized controlled phase 2/3 trial of AZD1222 (ChAdOx1 nCoV-19) in healthy adults. For TCRbeta chain sequencing, PBMC samples were collected from trial participants at day 0 and at day 28 after the second dose. Broader findings and caveats from the paper: Because no day 14 peak-response samples were available, the repertoires could be characterized only after the peak T cell response. In the small 56-69-year group, the increase in depth fell short of significance, most likely because of low power. A significant rise in spike-specific TCR breadth and depth was observed after two AZD1222 doses relative to day 0 and relative to MenACWY recipients. Participants were mostly white British and included more females than males, and it was suggested by the authors that clonal diversity may have been underestimated. Reportedly, almost half of the unique spike-specific TCRs recognized epitopes lying outside the regions that are mutated in the B.1.351 and B.1.1.7 variants. Only six or seven AZD1222 recipients were SARS-CoV-2 seropositive at baseline, limiting conclusions about previously exposed vaccinees. The whole spike protein was spanned by vaccine-associated CD4 TCRs, and dominant responses were seen in regions 160-218 and 743-854.

The CDR3 regions of human TCRbeta chains were analyzed by immunosequencing. The original pipeline was this. TCRs in the repertoires were matched against a reference library of SARS-CoV-2-specific TCRs that had been generated with the MIRA antigen-specificity platform. Breadth meant the fraction of unique TCRs that were SARS-CoV-2-associated, whereas depth meant the fraction of total T cells that were SARS-CoV-2-associated. Each spike-specific TCR was assigned to its reactive spike region and to a CD4 or CD8 class using the MIRA data. Log10-transformed breadth and depth values were compared by one-way ANOVA with Sidak's multiple comparisons tests. What TCRdb holds here is the immuneACCESS table cut down to in-frame rearrangements. Part of the clones is not present; checked against another copy, under half of the missing clones reflect an unresolved V gene, and the others are unexplained. From that table come the V and J calls and clone size; the DNA was used to work out D and trimming. This sample comprises 140,000 to 150,000 clones, roughly 91% of them detected only once. About 1.9% of the sample is in the top ten clones.

Comments on this clone: Which antigen it targets is not known. The sample holds no much larger clone one base away, and base qualities are not on file.

The rearrangement joined TRBV18 to TRBJ2-1; 9 bases in the middle match TRBD2. This material consisted of peripheral blood, taken on day 0 of AZD1222 vaccination. The receptor was isolated from an adult in good health. The CDR3 in this case is CASSLRTSDYNEQFF. The nucleotide sequence reads as follows: TGTGCCAGCTCACTACGGACTAGCGACTACAATGAGCAGTTCTTC. Supplemented by the reference TRBV18 and TRBJ2-1 proteins around the CDR3, the complete variable domain is NAGVMQNPRHLVRRRGQEARLRCSPMKGHSHVYWYRQLPEEGLKFMVYLQKENIIDESGMPKERFSAEFPKEGPSILRIQQVVRGDSAAYFCASSLRTSDYNEQFFGPGTRLTVL.